This T cell receptor (beta chain) emerged from a study of blood T cell repertoires in COVID-19. Study summary: From the United States, Italy and Spain came samples of acute and convalescent COVID-19. PBMCs, B-cell-depleted T cells, or T cells were the source of the cDNA or gDNA that made up the material.

Patients at the Seattle site were enrolled during active infection and followed longitudinally. The data were produced by immunoSEQ multiplex PCR, yet TCRdb's version contains in-frame clones alone and is incomplete. Of hundreds of thousands of clones in the sample, over 70% are singletons; the top ten hold around 6%. The sequence came from a woman aged 45-59 years with COVID-19, enrolled during active disease. The specimen was peripheral blood.

The CDR3 is CASSPRQGPEKLFF. The CDR3 DNA reads as TGTGCCAGCAGCCCGCGACAGGGTCCTGAAAAACTGTTTTTT. The chain uses TRBV9 and TRBJ1-4; 7 bases align to TRBD1. CDR1 and CDR2 (germline): SGDLS, YYNGEE. CDR3 length: 14 amino acids. The trim removed 4 bases at V and 7 bases at J, leaving 7 bases unmatched.